The rows below give T cell receptor beta chains drawn from one sample of a study of molecular identifiers for immune sequencing clone quantification. TCRdb reanalysed the PCR reads using MiXCR and keeps one entry per CDR3 protein. Of approximately 54,000 distinct CDR3 sequences detected, about 23% appear once; the ten largest clones hold under 2%. The material sequenced was naive CD8+ T cells from blood, with Jurkat cell RNA spiked in. All receptors derive from a human donor in good health. Some libraries in this study had Jurkat cell RNA spiked in. Both conserved end residues are part of each CDR3. A D gene is named only where the DNA matches it firmly. Where a row states a size, it is once, few, many or the class of an expanded clone; other rows omit it.

TRBJ2-3 TRBD2 TRBV10-3 . CAISDPPGGTDTQYF TGTGCCATCAGTGATCCCCCGGGAGGGACAGATACGCAGTATTTT
TRBJ2-7 . TRBV7-6 many CASSLDRGTYEQYF TGTGCCAGCAGCTTAGATAGAGGGACCTACGAGCAGTACTTC
TRBJ2-7 . TRBV4-3 many CASSQDRSGVSEQYF TGCGCCAGCAGCCAAGATCGTTCAGGGGTTAGCGAGCAGTACTTC
TRBJ2-6 . TRBV7-9 . CASSPGPGANVLTF TGTGCCAGCAGCCCAGGTCCTGGGGCCAACGTCCTGACTTTC
TRBJ2-5 TRBD2 TRBV7-9 many CASLQERGREETQYF TGTGCCAGCCTACAAGAGCGGGGTAGGGAAGAGACCCAGTACTTC
TRBJ1-2 . TRBV20-1 many CSARYSRYTF TGCAGTGCTAGATATTCCCGCTACACCTTC
TRBJ1-1 TRBD1 TRBV5-1 many CASSVGQGNEAFF TGCGCCAGCAGCGTAGGACAGGGTAATGAAGCTTTCTTT
TRBJ1-5 . TRBV6-2/TRBV6-3 many CASSYHSDGYQPQHF TGTGCCAGCAGTTACCACTCCGACGGCTATCAGCCCCAGCATTTT
TRBJ1-2 . TRBV4-3 once CASSQDPRDNYNYTF TGCGCCAGCAGCCAAGATCCCAGAGACAACTATAACTACACCTTC
TRBJ2-3 . TRBV29-1 many CSLRRGSSTDTQYF TGCAGCCTCAGGAGAGGATCTAGCACAGATACGCAGTATTTT
TRBJ2-7 TRBD2 TRBV19 many CASSYVGLAAYEQYF TGTGCCAGTAGTTATGTGGGACTAGCGGCCTACGAGCAGTACTTC
TRBJ1-1 TRBD1 TRBV9 many CASSVGGQGYTEAFF TGTGCCAGCAGCGTAGGGGGACAGGGGTACACTGAAGCTTTCTTT
TRBJ2-2 . TRBV9 many CASSPRPGELFF TGTGCCAGCAGCCCGAGGCCCGGGGAGCTGTTTTTT
TRBJ1-1 . TRBV7-8 . CASSVGGGTEASF .
TRBJ1-5 . TRBV20-1 many CSAPQELNQPQHF TGCAGTGCACCTCAGGAGCTGAATCAGCCCCAGCATTTT
TRBJ2-2 . TRBV5-6 . CASSSYGGAGELFF TGTGCCAGCAGCTCTTATGGGGGAGCCGGGGAGCTGTTTTTT
TRBJ2-3 . TRBV6-1 . CASSARPELETDTQYF TGTGCCAGCAGCGCAAGACCAGAGCTCGAGACAGATACGCAGTATTTT
TRBJ2-7 TRBD1 TRBV6-2/TRBV6-3 many CASSTGTGVPEQYF TGTGCCAGCAGTACCGGGACAGGCGTACCCGAGCAGTACTTC
TRBJ1-5 . TRBV19 many CASSPTGRQSQHF TGTGCCAGTAGTCCCACGGGGCGTCAGTCCCAGCATTTT
TRBJ2-2 . TRBV4-1 few CASSQVSGTGELFF TGCGCCAGCAGCCAAGTCAGCGGCACCGGGGAGCTGTTTTTT
TRBJ2-7 TRBD2 TRBV5-5 many CASSLWGERGEQYF TGTGCCAGCAGCTTGTGGGGAGAGCGGGGCGAGCAGTACTTC
TRBJ1-1 . TRBV5-1 many CASSLPKDSKGTEAFF TGCGCCAGCAGCTTGCCCAAAGACTCCAAAGGGACTGAAGCTTTCTTT
TRBJ1-4 . TRBV6-5 many CASSYSGGTNEKLFF TGTGCCAGCAGTTACTCGGGGGGGACGAATGAAAAACTGTTTTTT
TRBJ1-5 . TRBV2 many CASSDAAAITNQPQHF TGTGCCAGCAGTGATGCGGCAGCTATTACTAATCAGCCCCAGCATTTT
TRBJ2-7 . TRBV5-6 . CASGLVQASSYERYF TGTGCCAGCGGCTTGGTGCAGGCGAGCTCCTACGAGCGGTACTTC
TRBJ2-1 TRBD2 TRBV7-9 . CASSPLRTSGYNEQFF TGTGCCAGCAGCCCACTACGGACTAGCGGATACAATGAGCAGTTCTTC
TRBJ2-7 . TRBV2 few CASSKGSYEQYF TGTGCCAGCAGTAAAGGATCCTACGAGCAGTACTTC
TRBJ2-3 TRBD2 TRBV5-1 many CASSIGTSGQFTDTQYF TGCGCCAGCAGCATCGGGACTAGCGGGCAATTCACAGATACGCAGTATTTT
TRBJ2-3 . TRBV29-1 many CSVVIRLFRVSADTQYF TGCAGCGTTGTTATTCGTCTGTTCAGGGTTTCGGCAGATACGCAGTATTTT
TRBJ2-3 . TRBV9 many CASSVRGPKSADTQYF TGTGCCAGCAGCGTACGAGGACCTAAGAGTGCAGATACGCAGTATTTT
TRBJ2-5 TRBD1 TRBV6-5 many CASSHGTAYQETQYF TGTGCCAGCAGTCACGGGACAGCGTACCAAGAGACCCAGTACTTC
TRBJ2-1 TRBD1 TRBV4-3 medium-sized CASSQWTGAGNEQFF TGCGCCAGCAGCCAATGGACAGGGGCAGGGAATGAGCAGTTCTTC
TRBJ1-1 . TRBV19 many CASSRTVVTEAFF TGTGCCAGTAGTCGAACAGTCGTTACTGAAGCTTTCTTT
TRBJ2-7 . TRBV4-2 many CASSPRDGGSYEQYF TGTGCCAGCAGCCCCAGGGACGGGGGCTCCTACGAGCAGTACTTC
TRBJ2-3 TRBD1 TRBV7-2 many CASSTQGAPTDTQYF TGTGCCAGCAGCACCCAGGGGGCTCCAACAGATACGCAGTATTTT
TRBJ2-5 . TRBV7-6 many CASSPREETQYF TGTGCCAGCAGCCCCCGGGAAGAGACCCAGTACTTC
TRBJ2-5 TRBD2 TRBV19 few CASKGRERSGSQYF TGTGCCAGTAAGGGGCGGGAGAGATCCGGGTCCCAGTACTTC